This T cell receptor beta chain came from a study of vaccination and CD4 T cells after COVID-19. The wider study: Either the Pfizer-BioNTech BNT162b2 or Moderna mRNA-1273 vaccine was given as two doses. Post-vaccine sampling followed dose two by a median 72 days (range 14 to 241).

Trimming took off 6 bases at V and 1 base at J, with 12 bases between the two ends. Per the germline V gene, CDR1 is MNHEY and CDR2 is SVGEGT. The CDR3 runs to 14 residues. On this clonotype itself: Its cognate antigen is unknown.

At the Johns Hopkins FTIC core, DNA taken from cultured CD4+ T cells was sequenced by way of the Oncomine TCR Beta short-read assay. TCRdb fed the PCR reads into MiXCR, producing one record per CDR3 protein. Altogether approximately 20,000 distinct CDR3 sequences are present, 30% to 40% being singletons, with the ten largest covering about 14%. Stated treatment: roughly 10-day PBMC culture with coronavirus spike peptide pools or control peptides (ViraFEST assay). ViraFEST expanded antigen-specific T cells with peptide pools, then sequenced TCRs. This rearrangement joins TRBV6-2 or TRBV6-3 to TRBJ1-1, with D perhaps matching TRBD1 (6 bases). The sample taken for sequencing was cultured CD4+ T cells from blood. The clonotype originates from a human donor with COVID-19. CDR3 protein: CASSYRARNTEAFF. In nucleotides, the CDR3 is TGTGCCAGCAGCTACAGGGCAAGGAACACTGAAGCTTTCTTT.